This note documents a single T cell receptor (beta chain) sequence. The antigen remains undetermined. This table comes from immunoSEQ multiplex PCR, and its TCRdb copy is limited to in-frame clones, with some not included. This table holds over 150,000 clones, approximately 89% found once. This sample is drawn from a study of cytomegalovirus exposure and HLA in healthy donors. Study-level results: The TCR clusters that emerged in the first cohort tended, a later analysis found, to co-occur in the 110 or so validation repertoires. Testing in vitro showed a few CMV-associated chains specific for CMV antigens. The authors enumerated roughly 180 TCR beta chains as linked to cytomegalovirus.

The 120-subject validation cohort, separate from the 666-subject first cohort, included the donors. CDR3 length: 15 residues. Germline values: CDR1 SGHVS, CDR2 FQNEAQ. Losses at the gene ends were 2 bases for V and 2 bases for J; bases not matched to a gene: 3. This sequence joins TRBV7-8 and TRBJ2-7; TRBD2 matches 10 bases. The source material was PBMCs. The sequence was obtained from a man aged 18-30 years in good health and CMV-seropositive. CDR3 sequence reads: CASSLRAGGPYEQYF. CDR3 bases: TGTGCCAGCAGCTTAAGAGCGGGAGGGCCCTACGAGCAGTACTTC.